The sequence of this T cell receptor beta chain was determined in a study of T cells in Graves' hyperthyroidism and ophthalmopathy. Study overall: Peripheral blood was drawn at first diagnosis, prior to all treatment. Study-level findings and limits: Most clonotypes expanded in thyroid above 0.001 were likewise present in blood.

The diagnoses drew upon clinical symptoms, serum thyroxine and TRAb, thyroid ultrasound and orbital computed tomography. In this sample, this clonotype turned up a few times. What it recognizes is unknown. This CDR3 has 15 residues. The V end was cut by 1 base, the J end by 3 bases, with 13 bases between. The germline V gene has CDR1 SGHVS and CDR2 FNYEAQ. TCR beta CDR3 region amplification was performed from RNA transcripts. With the HTBI primer set, the TCR CDR3 went through a first round of RT-PCR. TCRdb re-called the multiplex PCR reads through MiXCR, storing one row per CDR3 protein. Among roughly 35,000 distinct CDR3 sequences listed, approximately 52% were seen once.

The receptor was isolated from a woman aged 40 to 55 with Graves' ophthalmopathy. The J gene is TRBJ2-7, the V gene TRBV7-6; D may be TRBD1 (6 bases). Input material: blood. The chain's CDR3 is CASSLEDSVVYEQYF. The CDR3 DNA follows: TGTGCCAGCAGCTTAGAGGACAGCGTAGTCTACGAGCAGTACTTC.